This T cell receptor beta chain was retrieved from a study of shared clonotypes between healthy human individuals. The V gene end was trimmed by 9 bases and the J gene end by 3 bases; junction bases not matched to a gene: 3. Germline loops: CDR1 MNHEY, CDR2 SVGAGI. The CDR3 runs 13 residues. This clone has a single count. In the original analysis: From ImmunoSEQ came sequences covering only the junction and carrying no quality scores, so filtering differed. The repertoire was sequenced with immunoSEQ multiplex PCR; TCRdb's copy has only in-frame clones and lacks some. V and J calls and clone size are given by that table; D and trimming were obtained from the DNA. The sample lists millions of clones, approximately 94% occurring once. Selected positively for CCR7 and CD45RO-negative, naive CD8 cells excluded terminally differentiated effector memory CD45RA+ cells. All donors were Caucasian adults living in Nashville, Tennessee.

The sequencing input was naive CD8+ T cells from PBMCs. This clonotype originated in a man between 18 and 29 years old in good health. Some clones in this sample may be carry-over from other donors' samples. The chain links TRBV6-5 to TRBJ2-2; TRBD1 matches 8 bases. The CDR3 DNA reads as TGTGCCAGTAGACAGGGGTACACCGGGGAGCTGTTTTTT. It is translated as CASRQGYTGELFF.